This T cell receptor (beta chain) was captured in a study of cytomegalovirus exposure and HLA in healthy donors. Study observations and caveats: High specificity and sensitivity for cytomegalovirus status were reported for the classifier. Reports state that TCR beta sequences accurately predicted most subjects' HLA-A and HLA-B alleles. A later analysis reported that several of the most significant clusters appeared to be linked to common viral pathogens, among them Epstein-Barr virus.

The PCR employed 60 Vbeta primers together with 13 Jbeta primers. Profiled with immunoSEQ multiplex PCR; TCRdb holds only in-frame clones, not every one. The sample shows hundreds of thousands of clones, approximately 79% of them seen only once. This clone was seen more than once but under ten times. Its target is not known. The CDR3 is made up of 12 amino acids. Germline loops: CDR1 LGHNT, CDR2 FRNRAP. Trimming stripped 4 bases from V and 9 bases from J, with 10 bases between. Donors counted as nominally healthy when sampled, yet unrecorded immune exposures were likely. The sequenced material came from PBMCs. This chain joins TRBV12-5 and TRBJ1-5, with unresolved D. This TCR was recovered from a girl aged 2-10 years in good health and CMV-seronegative. Here the CDR3 reads CASGSTGGPQHF. CDR3 nucleotide sequence: TGTGCTAGTGGTTCTACTGGTGGGCCCCAGCATTTT. The variable domain in full, completed from reference TRBV12-5 and TRBJ1-5, reads DARVTQTPRHKVTEMGQEVTMRCQPILGHNTVFWYRQTMMQGLELLAYFRNRAPLDDSGMPKDRFSAEMPDATLATLKIQPSEPRDSAVYFCASGSTGGPQHFGDGTRLSIL.